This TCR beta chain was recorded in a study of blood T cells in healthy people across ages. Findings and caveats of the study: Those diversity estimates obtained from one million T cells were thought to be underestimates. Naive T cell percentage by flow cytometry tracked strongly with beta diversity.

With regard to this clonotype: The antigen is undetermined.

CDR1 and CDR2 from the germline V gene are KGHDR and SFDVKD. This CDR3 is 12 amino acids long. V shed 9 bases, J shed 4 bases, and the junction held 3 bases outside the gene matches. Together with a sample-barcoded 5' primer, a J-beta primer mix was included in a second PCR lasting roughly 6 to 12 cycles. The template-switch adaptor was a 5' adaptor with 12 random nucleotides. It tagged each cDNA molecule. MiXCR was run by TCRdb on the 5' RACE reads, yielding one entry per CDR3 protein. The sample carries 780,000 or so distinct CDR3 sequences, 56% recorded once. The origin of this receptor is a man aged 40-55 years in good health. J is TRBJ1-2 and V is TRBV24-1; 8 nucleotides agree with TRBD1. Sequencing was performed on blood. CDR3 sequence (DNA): TGTGCCACCTCAGGACAGGGCTATGGCTACACCTTC. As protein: CATSGQGYGYTF.